In its sample, the clone carrying this T cell receptor (beta chain) was seen a few times. The antigen remains unidentified. The data are from a study of post-analysis software for immune sequencing data. The TCR beta cDNA libraries contained unique molecular identifiers. From the PCR reads, TCRdb called clonotypes with MiXCR, one entry per CDR3 protein. In the table there are over 700,000 distinct CDR3 sequences, 25% to 30% of which are singletons. Germline CDR1 and CDR2: SQVTM and ANQGSEA. V lost 5 bases and J lost 7, with 12 bases in between. This CDR3 comprises 13 residues. Study-level results: About five TRBV segments, including TRBV5-6, TRBV5-1 and TRBV20-1, were more frequent in patients than controls.

Sequencing input: blood. This TCR was sampled from a girl aged 10 to 17 with multiple sclerosis. This chain uses TRBV29-1 with TRBJ1-6; D is perhaps TRBD1 (6 bases). This chain's CDR3 is CSVRRQENSPLHF. In DNA form, the CDR3 reads TGCAGCGTTCGTCGACAGGAGAATTCACCCCTCCACTTT.